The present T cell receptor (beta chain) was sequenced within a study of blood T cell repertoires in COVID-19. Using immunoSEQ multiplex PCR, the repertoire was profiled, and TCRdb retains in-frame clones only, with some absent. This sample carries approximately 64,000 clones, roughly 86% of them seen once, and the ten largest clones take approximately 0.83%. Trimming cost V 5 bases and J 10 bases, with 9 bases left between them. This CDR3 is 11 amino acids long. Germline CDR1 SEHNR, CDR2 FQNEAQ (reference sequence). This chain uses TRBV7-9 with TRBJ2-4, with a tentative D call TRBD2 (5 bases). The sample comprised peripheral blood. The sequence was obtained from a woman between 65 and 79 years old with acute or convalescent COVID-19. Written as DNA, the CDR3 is TGTGCCAGCAGCCGCTCGGGGATTCAGTACTTC. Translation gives CASSRSGIQYF.